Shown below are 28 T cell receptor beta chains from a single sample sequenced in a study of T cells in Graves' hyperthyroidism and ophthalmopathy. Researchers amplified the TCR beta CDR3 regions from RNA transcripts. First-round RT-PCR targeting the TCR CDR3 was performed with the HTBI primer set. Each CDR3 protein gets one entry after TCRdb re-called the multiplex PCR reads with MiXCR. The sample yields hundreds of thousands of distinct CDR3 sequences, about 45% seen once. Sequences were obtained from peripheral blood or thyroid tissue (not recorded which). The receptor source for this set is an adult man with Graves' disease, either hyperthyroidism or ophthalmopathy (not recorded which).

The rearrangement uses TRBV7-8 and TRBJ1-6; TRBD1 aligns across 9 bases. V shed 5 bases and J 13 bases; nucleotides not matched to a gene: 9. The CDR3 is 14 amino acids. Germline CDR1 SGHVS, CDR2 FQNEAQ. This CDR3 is CASSPGTGKQPLHF. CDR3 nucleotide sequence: TGTGCCAGCAGCCCTGGGACAGGGAAACAGCCCCTCCACTTT.

The CDR3 DNA reads as TGTGCCAGCAGCCCCGACAGGCCGTGGACCTACGAGCAGTACTTC. Encoded protein: CASSPDRPWTYEQYF. The V and J genes are TRBV6-5 and TRBJ2-7, with TRBD1 as a possible D gene (6 bases). The CDR3 sequence is 15 residues long. The germline V and J ends were trimmed by 6 bases and 2 bases, with 17 bases remaining between them. Looked up from germline, CDR1 is MNHEY and CDR2 is SVGAGI.

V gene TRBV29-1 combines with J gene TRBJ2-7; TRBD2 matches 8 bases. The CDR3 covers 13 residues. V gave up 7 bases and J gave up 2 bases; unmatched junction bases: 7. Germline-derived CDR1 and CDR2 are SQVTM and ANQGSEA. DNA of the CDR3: TGCAGCGCCGGGGGGGCGACACCCTACGAGCAGTACTTC. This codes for CSAGGATPYEQYF.

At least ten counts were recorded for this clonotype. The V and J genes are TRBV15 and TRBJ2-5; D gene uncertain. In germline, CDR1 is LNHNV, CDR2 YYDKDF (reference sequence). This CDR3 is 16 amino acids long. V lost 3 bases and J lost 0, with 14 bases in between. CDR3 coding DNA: TGTGCCACCAGCAGCGCCTCAGGCAGGTACCAAGAGACCCAGTACTTC. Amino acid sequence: CATSSASGRYQETQYF.

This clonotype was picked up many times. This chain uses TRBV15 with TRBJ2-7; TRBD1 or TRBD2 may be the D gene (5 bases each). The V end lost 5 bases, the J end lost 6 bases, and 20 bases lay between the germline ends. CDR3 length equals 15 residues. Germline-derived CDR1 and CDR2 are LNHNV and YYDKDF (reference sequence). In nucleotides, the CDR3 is TGTGCCACCAGCGTAGCCGGGACCCCTACGGGCGAGCAGTACTTC. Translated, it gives CATSVAGTPTGEQYF.

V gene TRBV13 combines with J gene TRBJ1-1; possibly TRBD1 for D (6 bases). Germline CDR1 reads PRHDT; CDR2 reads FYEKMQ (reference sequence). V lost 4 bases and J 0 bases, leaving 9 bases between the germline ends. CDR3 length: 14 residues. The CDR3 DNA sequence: TGTGCCAGCAGCTGGACAGTCATGAACACTGAAGCTTTCTTT. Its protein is CASSWTVMNTEAFF.

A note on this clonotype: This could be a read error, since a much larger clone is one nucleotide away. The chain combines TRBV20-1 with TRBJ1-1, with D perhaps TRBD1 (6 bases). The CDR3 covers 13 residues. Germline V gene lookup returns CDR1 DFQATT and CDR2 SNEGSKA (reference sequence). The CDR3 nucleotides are TGCAGTGCTAGGTCCGACAGGAACGCTGAAGCTTTCTTT. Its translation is CSARSDRNAEAFF.

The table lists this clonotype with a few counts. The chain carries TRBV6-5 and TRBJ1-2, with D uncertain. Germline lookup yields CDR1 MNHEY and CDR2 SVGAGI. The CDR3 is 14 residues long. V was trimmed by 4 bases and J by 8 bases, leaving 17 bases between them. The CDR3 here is CASSSFTTEGGYTF. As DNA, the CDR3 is TGTGCCAGCAGTTCCTTTACGACGGAAGGGGGCTACACCTTC.

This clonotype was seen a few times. CDR3 in amino acids: CASSQVFDSMNTEAFF. CDR3 DNA sequence: TGCGCCAGCAGCCAAGTTTTCGACAGTATGAACACTGAAGCTTTCTTT. The V call is TRBV5-1, the J call TRBJ1-1, with a weak D call TRBD1 (5 bases). CDR1 is SGHRS and CDR2 is YFSETQ in the germline V gene. Deletions cut 4 bases from V and 0 bases from J, with 16 bases between. The CDR3 covers 16 residues.

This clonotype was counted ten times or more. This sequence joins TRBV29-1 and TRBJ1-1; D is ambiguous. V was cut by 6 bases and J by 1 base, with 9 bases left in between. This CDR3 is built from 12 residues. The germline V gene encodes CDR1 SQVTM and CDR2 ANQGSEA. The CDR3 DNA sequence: TGCAGCGTCATCTCCTGGAACACTGAAGCTTTCTTT. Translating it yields CSVISWNTEAFF.

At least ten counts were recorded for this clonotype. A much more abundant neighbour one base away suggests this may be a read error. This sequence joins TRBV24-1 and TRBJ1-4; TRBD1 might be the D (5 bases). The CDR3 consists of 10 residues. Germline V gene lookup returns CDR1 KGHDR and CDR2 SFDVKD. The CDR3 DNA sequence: TGTGCCACCAGAGTGGTTCCAGGACATTTT. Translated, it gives CATRVVPGHF.

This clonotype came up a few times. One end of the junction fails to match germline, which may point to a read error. The CDR3 loop is CASSYSLGGSTGELFF. The CDR3 nucleotides are TGTGCCAGCAGTTACTCGTTAGGGGGCTCAACCGGGGAGCTGTTTTTT. The chain carries TRBV6-4 and TRBJ2-2; 7 bases agree with TRBD1. The CDR3 loop spans 16 amino acids. Germline assignment: CDR1 MRHNA and CDR2 SNTAGT.

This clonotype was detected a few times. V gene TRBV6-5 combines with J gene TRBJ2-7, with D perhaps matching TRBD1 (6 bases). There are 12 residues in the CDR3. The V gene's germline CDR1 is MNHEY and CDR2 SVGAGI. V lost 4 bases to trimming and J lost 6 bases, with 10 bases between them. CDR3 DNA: TGTGCCAGCAGTTCTGGGGGCGTCGAGCAGTACTTC. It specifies CASSSGGVEQYF.

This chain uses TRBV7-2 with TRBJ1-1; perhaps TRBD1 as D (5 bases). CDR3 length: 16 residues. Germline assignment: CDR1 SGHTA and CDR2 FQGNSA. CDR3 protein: CASALVAWEGRTEAFF. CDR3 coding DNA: TGTGCATCCGCCTTAGTGGCCTGGGAGGGACGAACTGAAGCTTTCTTT.

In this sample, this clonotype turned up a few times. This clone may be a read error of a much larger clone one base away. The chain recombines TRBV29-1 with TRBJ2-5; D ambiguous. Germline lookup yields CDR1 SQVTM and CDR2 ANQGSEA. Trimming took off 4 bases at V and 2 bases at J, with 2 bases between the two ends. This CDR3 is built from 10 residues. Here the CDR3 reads CSVVQETQYF. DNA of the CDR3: TGCAGCGTTGTACAAGAGACCCAGTACTTC. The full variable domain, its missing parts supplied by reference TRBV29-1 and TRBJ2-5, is SAVISQKPSRDICQRGTSLTIQCQVDSQVTMMFWYRQQPGQSLTLIATANQGSEATYESGFVIDKFPISRPNLTFSTLTVSNMSPEDSSIYLCSVVQETQYFGPGTRLLVL.

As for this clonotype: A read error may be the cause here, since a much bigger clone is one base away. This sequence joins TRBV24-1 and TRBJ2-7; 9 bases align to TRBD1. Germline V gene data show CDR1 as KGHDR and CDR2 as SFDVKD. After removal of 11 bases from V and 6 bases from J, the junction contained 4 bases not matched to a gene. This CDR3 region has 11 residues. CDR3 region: CASRDRAEQYF. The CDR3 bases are TGTGCCAGCAGGGACAGGGCCGAGCAGTACTTC.

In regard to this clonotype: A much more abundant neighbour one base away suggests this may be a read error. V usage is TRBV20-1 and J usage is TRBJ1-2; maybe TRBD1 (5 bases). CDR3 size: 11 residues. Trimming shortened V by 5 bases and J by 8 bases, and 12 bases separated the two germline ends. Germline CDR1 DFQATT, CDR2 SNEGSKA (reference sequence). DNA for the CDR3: TGCAGTGCTGGTCAGGGAAACGGCTACACCTTC. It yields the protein CSAGQGNGYTF.

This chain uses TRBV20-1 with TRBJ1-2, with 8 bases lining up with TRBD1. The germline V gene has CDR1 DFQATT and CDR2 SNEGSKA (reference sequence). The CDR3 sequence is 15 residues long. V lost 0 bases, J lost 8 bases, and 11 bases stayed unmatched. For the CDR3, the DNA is TGCAGTGCTAGAGATCAGGCAGGGGGCCTTTGGGGCTACACCTTC. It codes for CSARDQAGGLWGYTF.

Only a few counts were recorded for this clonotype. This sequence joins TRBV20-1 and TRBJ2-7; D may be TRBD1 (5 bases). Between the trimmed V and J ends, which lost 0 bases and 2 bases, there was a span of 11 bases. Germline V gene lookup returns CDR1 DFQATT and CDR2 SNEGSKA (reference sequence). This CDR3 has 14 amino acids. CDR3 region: CSARDPRVPYEQYF. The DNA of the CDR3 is TGCAGTGCTAGAGATCCCAGGGTGCCCTACGAGCAGTACTTC.

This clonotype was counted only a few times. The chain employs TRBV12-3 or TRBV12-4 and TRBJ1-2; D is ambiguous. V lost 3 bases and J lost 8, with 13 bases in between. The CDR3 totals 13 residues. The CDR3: CASSFARMWGYTF. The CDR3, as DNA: TGTGCCAGCAGTTTTGCCAGGATGTGGGGCTACACCTTC.

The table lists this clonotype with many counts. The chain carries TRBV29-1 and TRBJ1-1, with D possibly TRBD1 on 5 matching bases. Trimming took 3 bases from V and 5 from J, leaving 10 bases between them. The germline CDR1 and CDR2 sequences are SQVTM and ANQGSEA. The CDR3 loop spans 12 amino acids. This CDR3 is CSVDPGRTEAFF. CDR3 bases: TGCAGCGTTGATCCAGGGAGGACTGAAGCTTTCTTT.

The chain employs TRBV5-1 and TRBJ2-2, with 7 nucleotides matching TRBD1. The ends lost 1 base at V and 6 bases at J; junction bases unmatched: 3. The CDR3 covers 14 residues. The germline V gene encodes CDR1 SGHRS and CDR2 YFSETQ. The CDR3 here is CASSLKGAPGELFF. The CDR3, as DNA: TGCGCCAGCAGCTTGAAGGGGGCCCCCGGGGAGCTGTTTTTT.

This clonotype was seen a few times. This chain's CDR3 is CASSDGPGDEDTIYF. In nucleotides, the CDR3 is TGTGCCAGCAGTGACGGGCCAGGTGACGAAGACACCATATATTTT. The V gene is TRBV6-6, the J gene TRBJ1-3, with D uncertain. Germline CDR1 MNHNY, CDR2 SVGAGI (reference sequence). The ends were cut back, 5 bases at V and 8 bases at J, with 19 bases in the middle. The CDR3 runs 15 residues.

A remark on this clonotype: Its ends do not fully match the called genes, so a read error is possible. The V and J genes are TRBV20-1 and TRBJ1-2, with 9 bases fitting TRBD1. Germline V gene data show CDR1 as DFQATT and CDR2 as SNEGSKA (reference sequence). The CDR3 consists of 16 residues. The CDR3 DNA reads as TGCAGTGCTAGAGATATGGGACAGGGCGTAAACTATGGCTACATCTTC. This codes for CSARDMGQGVNYGYIF.

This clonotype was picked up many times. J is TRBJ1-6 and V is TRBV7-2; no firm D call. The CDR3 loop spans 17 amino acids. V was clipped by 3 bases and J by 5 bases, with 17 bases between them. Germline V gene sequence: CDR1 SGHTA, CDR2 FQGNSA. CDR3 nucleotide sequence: TGTGCCAGCAGCTTTGGTCAGCTACGACGGGATAATTCACCCCTCCACTTT. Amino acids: CASSFGQLRRDNSPLHF.

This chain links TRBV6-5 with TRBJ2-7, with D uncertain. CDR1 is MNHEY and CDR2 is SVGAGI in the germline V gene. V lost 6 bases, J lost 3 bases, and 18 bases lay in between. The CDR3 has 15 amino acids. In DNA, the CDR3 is TGTGCCAGCAGACAAACCGGATTGCCCTACTACGAGCAGTACTTC. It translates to CASRQTGLPYYEQYF.

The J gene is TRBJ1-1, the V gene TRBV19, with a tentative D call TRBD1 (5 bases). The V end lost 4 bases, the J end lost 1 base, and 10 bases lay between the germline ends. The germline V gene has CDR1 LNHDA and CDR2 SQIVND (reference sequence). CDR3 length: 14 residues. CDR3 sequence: CASSTTTENTEAFF. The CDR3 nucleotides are TGTGCCAGTAGTACAACGACAGAGAACACTGAAGCTTTCTTT.

For the CDR3, the DNA is TGCGCCAGCAGTGAAAGGATTGGATCCTACGAGCAGTACTTC. This encodes CASSERIGSYEQYF. The chain uses TRBV10-2 and TRBJ2-7; D unresolved. Trimming pared 3 bases from V and 1 base from J, leaving 10 bases between. The CDR3 is 14 amino acids. Germline-derived CDR1 and CDR2 are WSHSY and SAAADI.